Listed here are 23 T cell receptor beta chains from one sample, sequenced in a study of T cell repertoires in MIS-A myocarditis (dated by TCRdb to the early 2020s). Libraries came from the immunoSEQ multiplex PCR assay. TCRdb obtained this table from immuneACCESS and retained in-frame rearrangements with V and J assigned. These tables miss some clones; where compared with another copy, unresolved V genes account for less than half of the shortfall, and the remainder is unexplained. The sample records some 6,100 clones, approximately 84% of which are singletons. The top ten clonotypes cover less than 65% of the sample. Sequencing was done on a sample of interventricular septum heart tissue obtained at autopsy. What this sample's cell subset or site label stands for: cardiac tissue sample (left or right ventricle, interventricular septum, or pericardium). These receptors came from a man between 18 and 29 years old with fulminant myocarditis from multisystem inflammatory syndrome in adults (MIS-A) after COVID-19.

CDR3 in DNA: TGTGCCAGCAGTTACCGGGGGGTAGCCAAAAACATTCAGTACTTC. This encodes CASSYRGVAKNIQYF. The rearrangement links TRBV28 to TRBJ2-4; 7 bases line up with TRBD2. The CDR3 loop spans 15 amino acids. Germline assignment: CDR1 MDHEN and CDR2 SYDVKM. The V and J ends lost 4 bases and 0 bases, in that order; junction bases with no gene match: 3.

The V gene is TRBV7-2, the J gene TRBJ1-2; the D gene is possibly TRBD1 (5 bases). The CDR3 is 11 amino acids. Germline loops: CDR1 SGHTA, CDR2 FQGNSA. Trimming left V 8 bases short and J 2 bases short, with 6 bases between. CDR3 loop: CASQGNYGYTF. CDR3 in DNA: TGTGCCAGCCAGGGCAACTATGGCTACACCTTC.

This clone was detected a few times. The chain joins TRBV12-3 or TRBV12-4 to TRBJ1-4; possible D gene TRBD1, 5 bases. Trimming took off 3 bases at V and 10 bases at J, with 9 bases between the two ends. This CDR3 spans 12 amino acids. Here the CDR3 reads CASSFRGAKLFF. The CDR3 DNA sequence: TGTGCCAGCAGTTTTCGAGGGGCAAAACTGTTTTTT.

The rearrangement joins TRBV3-1 (or the pseudogene TRBV3-2) to TRBJ2-5, with 9 nucleotides matching TRBD2. This CDR3 has 16 residues. Germline assignment: CDR1 LGHDT and CDR2 YNNKEL (reference sequence). V was clipped by 1 base and J by 3 bases; unmatched bases: 6. CDR3 residues: CASSQASSGGKETQYF. The CDR3 DNA follows: TGTGCCAGCAGCCAAGCATCCAGCGGGGGGAAAGAGACCCAGTACTTC.

V gene TRBV2 combines with J gene TRBJ1-2, with 9 bases lining up with TRBD1. Germline CDR1 reads SNHLY; CDR2 reads FYNNEI. CDR3 size: 15 residues. Unmatched junction bases numbered 12, after V lost 5 bases and J lost 8 bases. This CDR3 reads CASSPWTGDSRGYTF. In nucleotides, the CDR3 is TGTGCCAGCAGTCCCTGGACAGGGGACTCTCGCGGCTACACCTTC.

The gene calls are TRBV6-5 and TRBJ1-2; no clear D. Germline V CDR1 and CDR2: MNHEY, SVGAGI. The V and J ends lost 6 bases and 0 bases respectively, with 14 bases between them. This CDR3 is built from 15 residues. The CDR3 sequence: CASRMDRFPNYGYTF. The DNA for the CDR3 is TGTGCCAGCAGGATGGACCGCTTCCCTAACTATGGCTACACCTTC.

Turning to this clone: The junction departs from germline at one end; a sequencing error may be responsible. The rearrangement links TRBV7-7 to TRBJ2-5, with 8 nucleotides matching TRBD1. CDR3 length equals 15 residues. Germline assignment: CDR1 SSHAT and CDR2 FNYEAQ (reference sequence). The DNA for the CDR3 is TGTGCTAGCAGCCGACAACAGGGGGGACAAGAGACCCAGTACTTC. It translates to CASSRQQGGQETQYF.

The chain links TRBV6-5 to TRBJ2-1; unclear D gene. The V gene's germline CDR1 is MNHEY and CDR2 SVGAGI. Trimming left V 8 bases short and J 4 bases short, with 9 bases between. CDR3 length: 12 residues. CDR3 region: CASGPLYNEQFF. For the CDR3, the DNA is TGTGCCAGCGGACCGTTGTACAATGAGCAGTTCTTC.

The J gene is TRBJ1-2, the V gene TRBV5-4; D is unresolved. The CDR3 totals 12 residues. CDR1 is SGHNT and CDR2 is YYREEE in the germline V gene (reference sequence). V lost 0 bases and J 4 bases, leaving 4 bases between the germline ends. The CDR3 here is CASSLDAYGYTF. CDR3 DNA: TGTGCCAGCAGCTTGGATGCCTATGGCTACACCTTC.

This clone appeared a few times. The chain links TRBV6-6 to TRBJ2-1; 10 positions agree with TRBD1. V lost 6 bases, J lost 4 bases, and 6 bases stayed unmatched. Germline CDR1 MNHNY, CDR2 SVGAGI (reference sequence). The CDR3 runs to 15 residues. CDR3 bases: TGTGCCAGCAGGCGAGGGACAGGGGCATACAATGAGCAGTTCTTC. As protein: CASRRGTGAYNEQFF.

The CDR3 nucleotides are TGTGCCAGTAGCGGGAGGGCGGTGTACCAAGAGACCCAGTACTTC. As protein: CASSGRAVYQETQYF. The J gene is TRBJ2-5, the V gene TRBV19, with 8 nucleotides matching TRBD2. Germline CDR1 and CDR2: LNHDA and SQIVND (reference sequence). This CDR3 is built from 15 residues. V lost 6 bases to trimming and J lost 0 bases; unmatched junction nucleotides: 6.

This clone was observed a single time. The CDR3 loop is CASSLSPRDEQYF. The DNA of the CDR3 is TGTGCCAGCAGCTTGTCTCCCAGGGACGAGCAGTACTTC. The V gene is TRBV5-6, the J gene TRBJ2-7; D perhaps matches TRBD1 (5 bases). V gave up 1 base and J gave up 5 bases, with 10 bases separating them. Germline-derived CDR1 and CDR2 are SGHDT and YYEEEE. The CDR3 length is 13 residues.

The chain is built from TRBV5-6 and TRBJ2-7; D not certain. The CDR3 runs 14 residues. Germline CDR1 and CDR2: SGHDT and YYEEEE. Trimming removed 2 bases at V and 2 bases at J, with 11 bases between. The DNA of the CDR3 is TGTGCCAGCAGCTTAACTTACAAAACCTACGAGCAGTACTTC. Protein: CASSLTYKTYEQYF.

The V gene is TRBV13, the J gene TRBJ1-1; D gene unclear. The germline V and J ends were trimmed by 3 bases and 1 base, with 3 bases remaining between them. The CDR3 extends over 12 amino acids. Germline loops: CDR1 PRHDT, CDR2 FYEKMQ (reference sequence). CDR3 residues: CASSFGNTEAFF. CDR3 DNA sequence: TGTGCCAGCAGCTTTGGGAACACTGAAGCTTTCTTT.

The rearrangement joins TRBV6-5 to TRBJ1-6; D unclear. In germline, CDR1 is MNHEY, CDR2 SVGAGI. The germline V and J ends were trimmed by 4 bases and 13 bases, with 14 bases remaining between them. This CDR3 is built from 13 residues. The CDR3 protein is CASSFTARTPLHF. The CDR3 DNA is TGTGCCAGCAGTTTTACGGCCCGGACGCCCCTCCACTTT.

This clone was counted once. This chain joins TRBV28 and TRBJ2-7, with 13 bases identical to TRBD2. The germline V gene encodes CDR1 MDHEN and CDR2 SYDVKM. V lost 6 bases to trimming and J lost 7 bases; unmatched junction nucleotides: 6. The CDR3 spans 14 residues. The CDR3 coding sequence is TGTGCCAGCAGCCCGGGACTAGCGGGAAGAGAGCAGTACTTC. The encoded protein is CASSPGLAGREQYF.

The V call is TRBV5-4, the J call TRBJ1-2, with 8 bases matching TRBD1. J was trimmed by 1 base and V by 1 base; bases with no gene match: 3. Germline-derived CDR1 and CDR2 are SGHNT and YYREEE (reference sequence). CDR3 size: 15 residues. CDR3 amino acids: CASSLSGGNNYGYTF. The CDR3, as DNA: TGTGCCAGCAGCTTGTCAGGGGGCAATAACTATGGCTACACCTTC. Using reference TRBV5-4 and TRBJ1-2 for the parts outside the CDR3, the full variable domain is ETGVTQSPTHLIKTRGQQVTLRCSSQSGHNTVSWYQQALGQGPQFIFQYYREEENGRGNFPPRFSGLQFPNYSSELNVNALELDDSALYLCASSLSGGNNYGYTFGSGTRLTVV.

The chain has TRBV19 and TRBJ1-1, with 8 nucleotides matching TRBD1. V shed 7 bases and J 6 bases; nucleotides not matched to a gene: 10. There are 14 residues in the CDR3. Germline CDR1 LNHDA, CDR2 SQIVND (reference sequence). CDR3 amino acids: CASKMRQGIPEAFF. In DNA, the CDR3 is TGTGCCAGTAAAATGAGACAGGGGATCCCTGAAGCTTTCTTT.

The count of this clone is one. The V call is TRBV5-3, the J call TRBJ2-2, with 7 bases lining up with TRBD2. Being an ORF, TRBV5-3 has a function that is uncertain. This CDR3 has 19 amino acids. The trim removed 5 bases at V and 6 bases at J, leaving 22 bases unmatched. The CDR3 sequence is CARRRGDRERGGTAGELFF. For the CDR3, the DNA is TGTGCCAGAAGGCGCGGGGATCGGGAGAGGGGAGGGACCGCCGGGGAGCTGTTTTTT.

The J gene is TRBJ2-1, the V gene TRBV6-6, with no clear D. V shed 4 bases and J shed 11 bases, with 9 bases lying between them. CDR1 is MNHNY and CDR2 is SVGAGI in the germline V gene (reference sequence). This CDR3 has 11 amino acids. CDR3 DNA sequence: TGTGCCAGCAGTTTCGACCGTCAGCAGTTCTTC. Translation: CASSFDRQQFF.

V and J are TRBV4-1 and TRBJ1-5, with a weak D call TRBD1 (5 bases). Germline CDR1 is MGHRA and CDR2 is YSYEKL. This CDR3 is built from 15 residues. V gave up 2 bases and J gave up 4 bases, with 12 bases separating them. CDR3 sequence (DNA): TGCGCCAGCAGCCAAATGGGAGGGGATAATCAGCCCCAGCATTTT. It yields the protein CASSQMGGDNQPQHF.

This chain connects TRBV7-9 to TRBJ2-3; 9 positions agree with TRBD1. Germline trimming cut 5 bases from V and 1 base from J; bases unmatched to any gene: 10. This CDR3 region has 17 residues. CDR1 is SEHNR, CDR2 FQNEAQ, per germline (reference sequence). The CDR3 sequence is CASSPMIQGARTDTQYF. The CDR3 coding sequence is TGTGCCAGCAGCCCAATGATACAGGGGGCTCGCACAGATACGCAGTATTTT.

The V and J genes are TRBV4-2 and TRBJ2-1; D is perhaps TRBD2 (5 bases). V gave up 0 bases and J gave up 7 bases, with 13 bases separating them. This CDR3 comprises 15 residues. Per the germline V gene, CDR1 is LGHNA and CDR2 is YNFKEQ. In nucleotides, the CDR3 is TGTGCCAGCAGCCAAGAATGGGAGCTTCGGAATGAGCAGTTCTTC. Translation gives CASSQEWELRNEQFF.